These T cell receptor beta chains were read from a single sample in a study of blood T cell repertoires in COVID-19. Produced via immunoSEQ multiplex PCR; TCRdb's table is partial and in-frame only. The profile covers approximately 200,000 clones, with more than 80% appearing a single time and roughly 7.8% taken by the ten largest. The specimen was peripheral blood. These receptors were taken from a woman of 80 years or more with COVID-19, enrolled during active disease. CDR3s include the opening cysteine and the closing phenylalanine or tryptophan. D genes are given only for firm matches. Clone size is not always given. Where it is, it says once, few, many or a class for expanded clones.

TRBJ1-2	14	TRBV5-6	NA	NA	TGTGCCAGCAGCTTTTTGGGGGCAGTGAGAGGCTACACCTTC	CASSFLGAVRGYTF
TRBJ1-3	14	TRBV6-5	NA	NA	TGTGCCAGCAGCCTGACAGGTTCTGGAAACACCATATATTTT	CASSLTGSGNTIYF
TRBJ1-2	15	TRBV19	NA	NA	TGTGCCAGTAGTATCCCTCCGGGAGAGAACTATGGCTACACCTTC	CASSIPPGENYGYTF
TRBJ1-4	14	TRBV6-5	NA	NA	TGTGCCGTCGAAAGTGGGGGGGTAGGTGAAAAACTGTTTTTT	CAVESGGVGEKLFF
TRBJ2-1	18	TRBV9	NA	TRBD2	TGTGCCAGCAGCGTAGGTCAGTCGGGGGGGACGGCCTACAATGAGCAGTTCTTC	CASSVGQSGGTAYNEQFF
TRBJ2-1	19	TRBV5-6	NA	TRBD2	TGTGCCAGCAGCTTGGGGTTGGGACTAGCGAAGAGCTCCTACAATGAGCAGTTCTTC	CASSLGLGLAKSSYNEQFF
TRBJ1-3	15	TRBV7-8	NA	TRBD1	TGTGCCAGCACACGCAGGGGGCCCTCTGGAAACACCATATATTTT	CASTRRGPSGNTIYF
TRBJ2-3	13	TRBV12-3/TRBV12-4	NA	NA	TGTGCCAGCAGGGAACAGGGTGGAGATACGCAGTATTTT	CASREQGGDTQYF
TRBJ2-2	16	TRBV5-1	NA	NA	TGCGCCAGCAGACCGGATGGGGGCGATTGGGGCGGGGAGCTGTTTTTT	CASRPDGGDWGGELFF
TRBJ2-7	14	TRBV5-4	NA	TRBD1	TGTGCCAGCAGCCCCCCGGGACAGGACGCGGAGCAGTACTTC	CASSPPGQDAEQYF
TRBJ1-5	15	TRBV5-6	NA	NA	TGTGCCAGCAGCCCGGGGGGAACGGTCAATCAGCCCCAGCATTTT	CASSPGGTVNQPQHF
TRBJ1-4	15	TRBV6-1	NA	NA	TGTGCCAGCAGTGACGGATTGTGGGGGGGAGAAAAACTGTTTTTT	CASSDGLWGGEKLFF
TRBJ1-6	15	TRBV21-1	NA	NA	TGTGCCAGCAACAGGGGTGTATTGGATAATTCACCCCTCCACTTT	CASNRGVLDNSPLHF
TRBJ1-4	16	TRBV4-2	NA	NA	TGTGCCAGCAGCCAAGAACGTCACGGGGTGAGGGAAAAACTGTTTTTT	CASSQERHGVREKLFF
TRBJ2-5	14	TRBV28	NA	TRBD2	TGTGCCAGCAGGGAAACCGGGAGGCAAGAGACCCAGTACTTC	CASRETGRQETQYF
TRBJ1-3	16	TRBV3-1/TRBV3-2	NA	NA	TGTGCCAGCAGCCAAACTACGAGGGTCCACGGAAACACCATATATTTT	CASSQTTRVHGNTIYF
TRBJ1-1	14	TRBV14	NA	NA	TGTGCCAGCAGCCAGCTGGGGAGGGACACTGAAGCTTTCTTT	CASSQLGRDTEAFF
TRBJ1-5	14	TRBV3-1/TRBV3-2	NA	NA	TGTGCCAGCAGCCCGTCAGGGATAAATCAGCCCCAGCATTTT	CASSPSGINQPQHF
TRBJ2-3	10	TRBV24-1	NA	NA	TGTGCCACCTCCGGGAATACGCAGTATTTT	CATSGNTQYF
TRBJ2-7	15	TRBV5-1	NA	TRBD1	TGCGCCAGCAGCTTGGGAGGGACAGGTACCTACGAGCAGTACTTC	CASSLGGTGTYEQYF
TRBJ2-7	16	TRBV27	NA	NA	TGTGCCAGCAGTTCCCCGTGGGGCACGTCCTCCTACGAGCAGTACTTC	CASSSPWGTSSYEQYF
TRBJ1-6	17	TRBV5-4	NA	NA	TGTGCCAGCAGCTTGGTTACAGGACCCCGAGAAAATTCACCCCTCCACTTT	CASSLVTGPRENSPLHF
TRBJ2-1	14	TRBV19	NA	TRBD1	TGTGCCAGTAGTACCAGAGACAGGGGGATTGAGCAGTTCTTC	CASSTRDRGIEQFF
TRBJ2-7	14	TRBV28	NA	NA	TGTGCCAGCAAGCGCTCGTATACGTCCTACGAGCAGTACTTC	CASKRSYTSYEQYF
TRBJ1-2	13	TRBV5-1	NA	NA	TGCGCCAGCAGCTTGCCGTCTAACTATGGCTACACCTTC	CASSLPSNYGYTF
TRBJ1-5	16	TRBV4-2	NA	NA	TGTGCCAGCAGCCAATACGACAGTAGGGGCAATCAGCCCCAGCATTTT	CASSQYDSRGNQPQHF
TRBJ1-5	14	TRBV6-5	NA	NA	TGTGCCAGCAGCGGCACAGGGAAGAATCAGCCCCAGCATTTT	CASSGTGKNQPQHF
TRBJ1-5	13	TRBV12-3/TRBV12-4	few	TRBD1	TGTGCCAGCAGTGACAGGGCCCATCAGCCCCAGCATTTT	CASSDRAHQPQHF
TRBJ2-1	16	TRBV6-6	NA	TRBD2	TGTGCCAGCACCGACCTCGGGGGGGCTTCCTACAATGAGCAGTTCTTC	CASTDLGGASYNEQFF
TRBJ2-4	12	TRBV2	NA	NA	TGTGCCAGCAGTGAGCCCGGGAACATTCAGTACTTC	CASSEPGNIQYF
TRBJ2-1	18	TRBV27	NA	TRBD2	TGTGCCAGCAGTTCTCATATTGCTAGCGGGAGACTTAGGAATGAGCAGTTCTTC	CASSSHIASGRLRNEQFF
TRBJ1-5	16	TRBV18	NA	NA	TGTGCCAGCTCACCGCTCCCCGCTACCCCCGTTGCCAGGCAGCATTTT	CASSPLPATPVARQHF
TRBJ2-3	14	TRBV29-1	NA	TRBD2	TGCAGCGTTGCCCTACTAGCGGGGGGAGTCGGGCAGTATTTT	CSVALLAGGVGQYF
TRBJ2-7	14	TRBV6-5	few	TRBD2	TGTGCCAGCCGCGTACTAGCGGGAGAGCGCGAGCAGTACTTC	CASRVLAGEREQYF
TRBJ1-2	14	TRBV2	NA	NA	TGTGCCAGCAGAGCCACAGCATATAACTATGGCTACACCTTC	CASRATAYNYGYTF